This T cell receptor (beta chain) was found in a study of T cells after yellow fever vaccination. 5'RACE template switching produced TCR cDNA carrying a universal primer site and UMIs. TCRdb redid the calling of the 5' RACE reads with MiXCR, one entry per CDR3 protein. This table holds about 630,000 distinct CDR3 sequences, 9% to 15% found once. The CDR3 totals 18 residues. Germline CDR1 MGHRA, CDR2 YSYEKL. The V segment lost 4 bases and the J segment 1 base; nucleotides outside the gene matches: 12. In its sample, this clonotype was seen a few times. This sequence joins TRBV4-1 and TRBJ2-1, with 8 bases fitting TRBD2. The source is a young man who received the YFV17D yellow fever vaccine. The specimen comprised PBMCs, sampled on the day of the yellow fever booster vaccination. The DNA for the CDR3 is TGCGCCAGCAGCCCCGAGGGTAGCGGGAAGGGGTCCTACAATGAGCAGTTCTTC. Amino acids: CASSPEGSGKGSYNEQFF.